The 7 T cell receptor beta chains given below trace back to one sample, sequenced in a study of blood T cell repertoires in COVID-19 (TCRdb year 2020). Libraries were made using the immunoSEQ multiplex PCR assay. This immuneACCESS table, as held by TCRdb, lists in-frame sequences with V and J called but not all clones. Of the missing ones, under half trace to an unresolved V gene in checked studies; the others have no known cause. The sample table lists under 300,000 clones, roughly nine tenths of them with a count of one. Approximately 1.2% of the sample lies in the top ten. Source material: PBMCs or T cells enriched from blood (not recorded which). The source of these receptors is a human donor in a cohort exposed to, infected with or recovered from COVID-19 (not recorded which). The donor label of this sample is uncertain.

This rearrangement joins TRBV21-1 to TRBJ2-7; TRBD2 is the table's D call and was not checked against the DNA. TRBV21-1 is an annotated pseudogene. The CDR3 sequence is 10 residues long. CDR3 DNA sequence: TGTGCCAGCAGCGAGGACGAGCAGTACTTC. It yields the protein CASSEDEQYF.

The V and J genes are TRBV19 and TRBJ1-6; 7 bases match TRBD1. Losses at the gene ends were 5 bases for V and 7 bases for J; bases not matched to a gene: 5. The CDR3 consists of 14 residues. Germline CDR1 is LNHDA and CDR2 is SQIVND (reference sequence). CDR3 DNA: TGTGCCAGTAGTGCCACAGGGGACAATTCACCCCTCCACTTT. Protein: CASSATGDNSPLHF.

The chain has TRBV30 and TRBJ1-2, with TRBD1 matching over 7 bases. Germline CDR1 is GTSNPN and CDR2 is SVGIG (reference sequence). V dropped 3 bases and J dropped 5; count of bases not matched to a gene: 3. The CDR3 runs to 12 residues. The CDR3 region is CAWRTGYYGYTF. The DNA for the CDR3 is TGTGCCTGGAGGACAGGGTATTATGGCTACACCTTC.

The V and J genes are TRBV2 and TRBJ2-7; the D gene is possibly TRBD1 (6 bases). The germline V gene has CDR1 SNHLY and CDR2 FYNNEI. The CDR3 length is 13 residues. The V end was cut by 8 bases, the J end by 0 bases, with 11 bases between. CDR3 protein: CASWGQDSYEQYF. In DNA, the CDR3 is TGTGCCAGCTGGGGGCAGGACTCCTACGAGCAGTACTTC.

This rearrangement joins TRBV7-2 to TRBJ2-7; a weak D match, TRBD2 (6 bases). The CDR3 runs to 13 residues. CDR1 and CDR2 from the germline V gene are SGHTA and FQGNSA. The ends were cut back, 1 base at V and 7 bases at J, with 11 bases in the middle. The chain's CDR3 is CASSLDRRGEQYF. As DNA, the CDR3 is TGTGCCAGCAGCTTAGACAGGAGGGGAGAGCAGTACTTC.

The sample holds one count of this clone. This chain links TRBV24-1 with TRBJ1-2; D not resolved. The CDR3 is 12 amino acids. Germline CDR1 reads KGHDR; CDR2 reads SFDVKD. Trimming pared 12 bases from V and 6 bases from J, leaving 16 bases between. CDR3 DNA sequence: TGTGCCCCAGGATCGGTGCGAAATGGCTACACCTTC. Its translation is CAPGSVRNGYTF.

The CDR3 sequence: CATSDFGTSGIHEQFF. As DNA, the CDR3 is TGTGCCACCAGTGATTTTGGGACTAGCGGTATCCATGAGCAGTTCTTC. The rearrangement uses TRBV24-1 and TRBJ2-1, with TRBD2 matching 11 bases. Trimming took 1 base from V and 8 from J; bases not matched to a gene: 6. The CDR3 loop spans 16 amino acids. Germline loops: CDR1 KGHDR, CDR2 SFDVKD.